The rows below give T cell receptor beta chains drawn from one sample of a study of blood T cell repertoires in COVID-19. The table came from immunoSEQ multiplex PCR; TCRdb's copy has only in-frame clones and leaves some out. The data hold 250,000 to 300,000 clones, with around nine tenths observed a single time. The sequenced material came from PBMCs or T cells enriched from blood (not recorded which). These receptors were taken from a woman aged 60-70 years in a cohort exposed to, infected with or recovered from COVID-19 (not recorded which). CDR3s leave out the opening cysteine and the closing phenylalanine or tryptophan. Each record gives: J gene, V gene, CDR3 protein.

TRBJ2-7	TRBV12-3/TRBV12-4	ASSSLSVPEQY
TRBJ1-2	TRBV5-4	ASSSKSGQNYGYT
TRBJ2-1	TRBV2	ASSDSGGGYNEQF
TRBJ2-7	TRBV7-9	ASSITSGGPYEQY
TRBJ2-1	TRBV2	ASSKGRFRTSGSYNEQF
TRBJ2-1	TRBV19	ASSLTGLAGLNEQF
TRBJ2-3	TRBV29-1	SVEDNTDTQY
TRBJ2-1	TRBV7-9	ASSPGGGGSSYNEQF
TRBJ1-2	TRBV11-2	ASSSWTGYT
TRBJ2-1	TRBV21-1	ASSKGGLAGVVCNEQF
TRBJ2-5	TRBV5-1	ASSFKETQY
TRBJ1-4	TRBV5-1	ASSLAQGNEKLF
TRBJ2-2	TRBV5-1	ASSSLAGSTGELF
TRBJ2-2	TRBV2	ASRAGDGTGELF
TRBJ1-5	TRBV7-9	ASSSSRDRARQPQH
TRBJ2-5	TRBV5-1	ASSLAAGGEKTQY
TRBJ1-1	TRBV25-1	ASTVAGQTEAF
TRBJ1-3	TRBV6-5	ASSLTGYSGNTIY
TRBJ2-1	TRBV2	ASSGGLAAYNEQF
TRBJ1-5	TRBV28	ASSAPWGRKGSNQPQH
TRBJ1-2	TRBV12-3/TRBV12-4	ASSLASVYGYT
TRBJ1-2	TRBV5-6	ASSHPGVDYGYT
TRBJ1-1	TRBV2	ASTYRGLATRAF
TRBJ2-1	TRBV27	ASRYREHNEQF
TRBJ2-3	TRBV5-1	ASSQPGSTDTQY
TRBJ1-3	TRBV4-1	ASSQDGGLGNTIY
TRBJ1-6	TRBV7-2	ASSPDRWAGSPLY
TRBJ2-7	TRBV18	ASSPTSGSSYEQY
TRBJ2-7	TRBV19	ASRARQGKGIAYEQY
TRBJ1-5	TRBV11-3	ASSSSDRGPFFGGNQPQH
TRBJ2-1	TRBV3-1/TRBV3-2	ASSQDVAGRYNEQF
TRBJ2-7	TRBV15	ATSRGDRGLDEQY
TRBJ1-5	TRBV7-9	ASSLGDRGVNQPQH